This T cell receptor (beta chain) was retrieved from a study of blood T cell repertoires in COVID-19. Background on the study: The United States, Italy and Spain provided the acute and convalescent COVID-19 samples. T cells, B-cell-depleted T cells, or PBMCs provided the cDNA or gDNA that served as material.

The Seattle site enrolled patients during active infection and followed them longitudinally. The CDR3 covers 16 residues. The junction had 3 bases not matched to a gene; V was cut back by 2 bases and J by 1 base. Germline CDR1 is LNHNV and CDR2 is YYDKDF (reference sequence). Source study methods: Amplification from reference gene primers served as the basis for estimated nucleated cell counts. The protocol was immunoSEQ multiplex PCR, while the TCRdb copy is restricted to in-frame clones and leaves out a portion. V and J calls and clone size are copied from that table; D and trimming were computed from the DNA. The table lists around 300,000 clones, 90% of them singletons.

The sequenced sample was peripheral blood. The V and J genes are TRBV15 and TRBJ2-5; 11 nucleotides match TRBD1. This sequence originates from a woman between 50 and 59 years old with COVID-19, enrolled during active disease. Written as DNA, the CDR3 is TGTGCCACCAGCAGAACCGGGACAGGGGGCCAAGAGACCCAGTACTTC. This encodes CATSRTGTGGQETQYF.